Listed below are T cell receptor beta chains from one sample, sequenced in a study of T cells after posttransplantation cyclophosphamide. Libraries were prepared by immunoSEQ multiplex PCR; TCRdb keeps only in-frame clonotypes and omits some of them. The data show about 66,000 clones, with about 94% seen just once and 3% held by the top ten. The sequencing input was PBMCs. These receptors originate from a woman in her 30s in good health and a related stem cell transplant donor. CDR3s include the opening cysteine and the closing phenylalanine or tryptophan. Each record gives: CDR3 length, D gene, V gene, J gene, clone size, CDR3 protein, CDR3 DNA. D genes are given only for firm matches. Not every row has a clone size; where given, it reads once, few, many or a size class.

cdr3_length: 18
d_call: .
v_call: TRBV11-3
j_call: TRBJ1-2
clone_size: once
cdr3_aa: CASSLVLSGGRINYGYTF
cdr3_nt: TGTGCCAGCAGCTTAGTTCTCTCTGGGGGGAGAATTAACTATGGCTACACCTTC

cdr3_length: 13
d_call: .
v_call: TRBV10-1
j_call: TRBJ1-1
clone_size: .
cdr3_aa: CASSGNRNTEAFF
cdr3_nt: TGCGCCAGCAGTGGAAACAGAAACACTGAAGCTTTCTTT

cdr3_length: 14
d_call: TRBD2
v_call: TRBV7-9
j_call: TRBJ2-5
clone_size: .
cdr3_aa: CASRDSGYQETQYF
cdr3_nt: TGTGCCAGCAGAGATAGCGGGTACCAAGAGACCCAGTACTTC

cdr3_length: 14
d_call: .
v_call: TRBV11-2
j_call: TRBJ1-6
clone_size: .
cdr3_aa: CASSLRQGYSPLHF
cdr3_nt: TGTGCCAGCAGCTTAAGGCAGGGGTATTCACCCCTCCACTTT

cdr3_length: 14
d_call: .
v_call: TRBV7-9
j_call: TRBJ2-7
clone_size: .
cdr3_aa: CASAPPSVPYEQYF
cdr3_nt: TGTGCCAGCGCCCCCCCTAGCGTTCCCTACGAGCAGTACTTC

cdr3_length: 15
d_call: TRBD1
v_call: TRBV30
j_call: TRBJ1-2
clone_size: .
cdr3_aa: CAWSGTGASWYGYTF
cdr3_nt: TGTGCCTGGAGTGGGACAGGAGCTAGCTGGTATGGCTACACCTTC

cdr3_length: 13
d_call: .
v_call: TRBV19
j_call: TRBJ2-2
clone_size: .
cdr3_aa: CASSMGVIGELFF
cdr3_nt: TGTGCCAGTAGTATGGGGGTGATCGGGGAGCTGTTTTTT

cdr3_length: 13
d_call: .
v_call: TRBV5-6
j_call: TRBJ2-1
clone_size: .
cdr3_aa: CASSSGGPNEQFF
cdr3_nt: TGTGCCAGCAGCTCCGGGGGGCCCAATGAGCAGTTCTTC

cdr3_length: 14
d_call: .
v_call: TRBV10-3
j_call: TRBJ2-2
clone_size: .
cdr3_aa: CAISRGGNTGELFF
cdr3_nt: TGTGCCATCAGTCGAGGGGGTAACACCGGGGAGCTGTTTTTT

cdr3_length: 12
d_call: .
v_call: TRBV11-3
j_call: TRBJ1-2
clone_size: .
cdr3_aa: CASSLGGRDTAF
cdr3_nt: TGTGCCAGCAGCTTAGGGGGAAGGGACACCGCCTTC

cdr3_length: 15
d_call: .
v_call: TRBV6-5
j_call: TRBJ2-3
clone_size: .
cdr3_aa: CASSYGTGHTDTQYF
cdr3_nt: TGTGCCAGCAGTTATGGGACCGGGCACACGGATACGCAGTATTTT

cdr3_length: 15
d_call: .
v_call: TRBV7-6
j_call: TRBJ1-4
clone_size: .
cdr3_aa: CASSLTGTGNEKLFF
cdr3_nt: TGTGCCAGCAGCTTGACGGGGACGGGGAATGAAAAACTGTTTTTT

cdr3_length: 16
d_call: TRBD2
v_call: TRBV11-1
j_call: TRBJ2-3
clone_size: .
cdr3_aa: CASRSNSGGRKDTQYF
cdr3_nt: TGTGCCAGCAGATCTAATAGCGGGGGGCGAAAAGATACGCAGTATTTT

cdr3_length: 14
d_call: .
v_call: TRBV7-6
j_call: TRBJ2-7
clone_size: .
cdr3_aa: CASSLGTGSYEQYF
cdr3_nt: TGTGCCAGCAGCTTAGGTACGGGGTCCTACGAGCAGTACTTC

cdr3_length: 14
d_call: .
v_call: TRBV19
j_call: TRBJ2-5
clone_size: .
cdr3_aa: CASSFLWGAETQYF
cdr3_nt: TGTGCCAGTAGTTTCCTTTGGGGGGCTGAGACCCAGTACTTC

cdr3_length: 17
d_call: TRBD2
v_call: TRBV7-2
j_call: TRBJ2-3
clone_size: .
cdr3_aa: CASSPEGGTSGSDTQYF
cdr3_nt: TGTGCCAGCAGCCCGGAGGGCGGGACTAGCGGTTCAGATACGCAGTATTTT

cdr3_length: 17
d_call: TRBD1
v_call: TRBV15
j_call: TRBJ1-1
clone_size: .
cdr3_aa: CATSREGTGGRRTEAFF
cdr3_nt: TGTGCCACCAGCAGAGAAGGGACAGGGGGCAGGAGGACTGAAGCTTTCTTT

cdr3_length: 15
d_call: TRBD2
v_call: TRBV5-1
j_call: TRBJ2-3
clone_size: once
cdr3_aa: CASSSTDTSGPQQYF
cdr3_nt: TGCGCCAGCAGCTCCACCGACACTAGCGGGCCTCAGCAGTATTTT

cdr3_length: 15
d_call: .
v_call: TRBV7-9
j_call: TRBJ1-1
clone_size: .
cdr3_aa: CASSLAHGTSTEAFF
cdr3_nt: TGTGCCAGCAGCTTAGCTCATGGTACCAGCACTGAAGCTTTCTTT

cdr3_length: 16
d_call: TRBD2
v_call: TRBV19
j_call: TRBJ2-1
clone_size: .
cdr3_aa: CASRDSGGATGNEQFF
cdr3_nt: TGTGCCAGTAGAGATAGCGGGGGGGCTACCGGTAATGAGCAGTTCTTC

cdr3_length: 13
d_call: .
v_call: TRBV6-4
j_call: TRBJ2-3
clone_size: .
cdr3_aa: CASSEQGTDTQYF
cdr3_nt: TGTGCCAGCAGTGAACAGGGCACAGATACGCAGTATTTT

cdr3_length: 14
d_call: TRBD1
v_call: TRBV19
j_call: TRBJ1-5
clone_size: .
cdr3_aa: CASSITGGNQPQHF
cdr3_nt: TGTGCCAGTAGTATCACAGGGGGCAATCAGCCCCAGCATTTT

cdr3_length: 15
d_call: TRBD1
v_call: TRBV11-2
j_call: TRBJ2-7
clone_size: once
cdr3_aa: CASSPSTGTAYEQYF
cdr3_nt: TGTGCCAGCAGCCCATCAACCGGGACAGCCTACGAGCAGTACTTC

cdr3_length: 13
d_call: .
v_call: TRBV7-3
j_call: TRBJ1-1
clone_size: .
cdr3_aa: CASSLERGTEAFF
cdr3_nt: TGTGCCAGCAGCTTGGAACGGGGAACTGAAGCTTTCTTT

cdr3_length: 14
d_call: .
v_call: TRBV7-8
j_call: TRBJ1-1
clone_size: .
cdr3_aa: CASSFLTGYTEAFF
cdr3_nt: TGTGCCAGCAGCTTTTTAACGGGGTACACTGAAGCTTTCTTT

cdr3_length: 15
d_call: TRBD1
v_call: TRBV5-1
j_call: TRBJ1-1
clone_size: .
cdr3_aa: CASSPGDRDNTEAFF
cdr3_nt: TGCGCCAGCAGCCCGGGGGACAGGGACAACACTGAAGCTTTCTTT

cdr3_length: 14
d_call: .
v_call: TRBV7-9
j_call: TRBJ2-1
clone_size: .
cdr3_aa: CASSPRASLNEQFF
cdr3_nt: TGTGCCAGCAGCCCCCGGGCCAGCCTCAATGAGCAGTTCTTC

cdr3_length: 13
d_call: TRBD2
v_call: TRBV2
j_call: TRBJ2-7
clone_size: .
cdr3_aa: CASSLGLAREQYF
cdr3_nt: TGTGCCAGCAGTCTTGGACTAGCTCGCGAGCAGTACTTC

cdr3_length: 14
d_call: .
v_call: TRBV7-9
j_call: TRBJ1-4
clone_size: .
cdr3_aa: CASSSRQAGEKLFF
cdr3_nt: TGTGCCAGCAGCTCCCGACAGGCAGGTGAAAAACTGTTTTTT

cdr3_length: 13
d_call: .
v_call: TRBV5-4
j_call: TRBJ1-1
clone_size: .
cdr3_aa: CASSLAGGYEAFF
cdr3_nt: TGTGCCAGCAGCTTGGCCGGTGGGTATGAAGCTTTCTTT

cdr3_length: 15
d_call: .
v_call: TRBV4-3
j_call: TRBJ2-4
clone_size: .
cdr3_aa: CASSQGGVAKNIQYF
cdr3_nt: TGCGCCAGCAGCCAGGGGGGAGTAGCCAAAAACATTCAGTACTTC

cdr3_length: 13
d_call: .
v_call: TRBV10-1
j_call: TRBJ1-5
clone_size: once
cdr3_aa: CARGPPINQPQHF
cdr3_nt: TGCGCCAGAGGCCCCCCCATTAATCAGCCCCAGCATTTT

cdr3_length: 14
d_call: .
v_call: TRBV10-2
j_call: TRBJ2-7
clone_size: .
cdr3_aa: CASSGARSGYEQYF
cdr3_nt: TGCGCCAGCAGTGGGGCCCGATCAGGGTACGAGCAGTACTTC

cdr3_length: 14
d_call: .
v_call: TRBV27
j_call: TRBJ1-6
clone_size: .
cdr3_aa: CASSFISHNSPLHF
cdr3_nt: TGTGCCAGCAGTTTTATTAGTCATAATTCACCCCTCCACTTT

cdr3_length: 13
d_call: .
v_call: TRBV18
j_call: TRBJ2-5
clone_size: .
cdr3_aa: CASSPVGPGTQYF
cdr3_nt: TGTGCCAGCTCACCTGTCGGTCCGGGGACCCAGTACTTC